The 9 T cell receptor beta chains below all came from one sample that was sequenced in a study of T cell responses to AZD1222 COVID-19 vaccine. Method: immunoSEQ multiplex PCR; TCRdb's copy keeps in-frame clones and lacks some. The data show approximately 200,000 clones, less than 95% seen once. Sequenced here: peripheral blood, sampled 28 days after the second dose of the MenACWY control vaccine. These receptors came from an adult who received the MenACWY meningococcal vaccine as a control.

The rearrangement links TRBV5-1 to TRBJ2-7; 9 bases map to TRBD1. Trimming cost V 4 bases and J 5 bases; bases outside gene matches: 7. Germline V gives CDR1 SGHRS, CDR2 YFSETQ. CDR3 length: 14 amino acids. The chain's CDR3 is CASSRGQGYDEQYF. Here the CDR3 DNA reads TGCGCCAGCAGCCGGGGACAGGGTTACGACGAGCAGTACTTC.

The V and J genes are TRBV7-8 and TRBJ2-5, with a tentative D call TRBD2 (6 bases). Trimming left V 4 bases short and J 5 bases short, with 17 bases between. This CDR3 spans 15 amino acids. Germline V gives CDR1 SGHVS, CDR2 FQNEAQ. Written as DNA, the CDR3 is TGTGCCAGCAGCTCGGGCGGGGCTAGCAGTGAGACCCAGTACTTC. It specifies CASSSGGASSETQYF.

This CDR3 reads CASTGTGKGTQHF. CDR3 nucleotides: TGTGCCAGCACCGGGACAGGGAAAGGGACCCAGCATTTT. V is TRBV19 and J is TRBJ1-5; 9 positions agree with TRBD1. The CDR3 runs 13 residues. The junction had 11 bases not matched to a gene; V was cut back by 9 bases and J by 11 bases. Looked up from germline, CDR1 is LNHDA and CDR2 is SQIVND (reference sequence).

This clone occurred once. V is TRBV28 and J is TRBJ1-6; D unresolved. V lost 2 bases and J lost 9, with 11 bases in between. Germline V gene lookup returns CDR1 MDHEN and CDR2 SYDVKM. The CDR3 covers 14 residues. As DNA, the CDR3 is TGTGCCAGCAGTTTAACCCGGCGGAGTTCACCCCTCCACTTT. It is translated as CASSLTRRSSPLHF.

The chain combines TRBV28 with TRBJ2-7; 8 positions match TRBD1. The germline V gene encodes CDR1 MDHEN and CDR2 SYDVKM. CDR3 size: 15 residues. The ends lost 6 bases at V and 0 bases at J; junction bases unmatched: 7. The CDR3 loop is CASSRGQALSYEQYF. As DNA, the CDR3 is TGTGCCAGCAGCCGGGGACAGGCCCTCTCCTACGAGCAGTACTTC.

J is TRBJ2-7 and V is TRBV6-5; TRBD2 agrees at 9 bases. J was trimmed by 3 bases and V by 7 bases; bases with no gene match: 7. CDR3 length: 14 amino acids. In germline, CDR1 is MNHEY, CDR2 SVGAGI. CDR3 residues: CASTPGLASYEQYF. The CDR3 region has the DNA TGTGCCAGCACCCCTGGACTAGCGAGCTACGAGCAGTACTTC.

This chain links TRBV7-9 with TRBJ2-1; TRBD2 matches at 10 bases. CDR1 and CDR2 from the germline V gene are SEHNR and FQNEAQ (reference sequence). This CDR3 contains 15 residues. J lost 8 bases, V lost 4 bases, and 8 bases had no gene match. CDR3: CASSYLAGARDEQFF. The CDR3 DNA sequence: TGTGCCAGCAGCTACCTAGCGGGAGCAAGGGATGAGCAGTTCTTC.

This sequence joins TRBV5-1 and TRBJ2-1; TRBD2 aligns across 7 bases. After removal of 1 base from V and 7 bases from J, the junction contained 11 bases not matched to a gene. CDR1 is SGHRS, CDR2 YFSETQ, per germline. The CDR3 sequence is 16 residues long. The CDR3 is CASSLLFGGVLNEQFF. As DNA, the CDR3 is TGCGCCAGCAGCTTGTTATTTGGGGGGGTCTTAAATGAGCAGTTCTTC.

The chain combines TRBV10-3 with TRBJ1-2; D ambiguous. From germline, CDR1 is ENHRY and CDR2 SYGVKD. CDR3 length: 14 amino acids. V gave up 6 bases and J gave up 7 bases, with 18 bases separating them. In DNA form, the CDR3 reads TGTGCCATCAGCCCGGACGGGGATTTTGGTGGCTACACCTTC. It encodes CAISPDGDFGGYTF.